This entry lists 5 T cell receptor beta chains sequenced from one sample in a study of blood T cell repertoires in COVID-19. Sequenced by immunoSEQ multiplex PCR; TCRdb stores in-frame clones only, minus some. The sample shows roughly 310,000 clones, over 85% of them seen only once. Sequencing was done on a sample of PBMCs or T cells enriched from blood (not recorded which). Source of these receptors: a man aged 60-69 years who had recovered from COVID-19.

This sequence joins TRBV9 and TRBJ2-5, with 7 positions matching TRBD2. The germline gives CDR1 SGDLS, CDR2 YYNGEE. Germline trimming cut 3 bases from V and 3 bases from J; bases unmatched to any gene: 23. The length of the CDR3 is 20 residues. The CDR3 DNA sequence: TGTGCCAGCAGCGCTTCCCCCACTGGACTAGGACGGACCGAAGAAGAGACCCAGTACTTC. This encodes CASSASPTGLGRTEEETQYF.

Here the CDR3 DNA reads TGTGCCAGTAGTTTCGACAGGGCGGGTACTGAAGCTTTCTTT. This translates into CASSFDRAGTEAFF. V usage is TRBV19 and J usage is TRBJ1-1; 7 bases fit TRBD1. Germline V CDR1 and CDR2: LNHDA, SQIVND (reference sequence). This CDR3 has 14 amino acids. The ends lost 5 bases at V and 5 bases at J; junction bases unmatched: 8.

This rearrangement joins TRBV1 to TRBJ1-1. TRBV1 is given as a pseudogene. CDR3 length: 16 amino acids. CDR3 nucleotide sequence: TGCACCAGCAGCCAAGCGGGAAGTGTTATGAACACTGAAGCTTTCTTT. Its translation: CTSSQAGSVMNTEAFF.

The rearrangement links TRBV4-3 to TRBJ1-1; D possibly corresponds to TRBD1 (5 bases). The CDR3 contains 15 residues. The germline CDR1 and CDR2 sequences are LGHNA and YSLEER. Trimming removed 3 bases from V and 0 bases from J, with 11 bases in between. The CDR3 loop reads CASSQGGKMNTEAFF. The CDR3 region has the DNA TGCGCCAGCAGCCAGGGGGGGAAAATGAACACTGAAGCTTTCTTT.

In DNA form, the CDR3 reads TGCAGCGTTGAGGACAGAGTTGCAACTAATGAAAAACTGTTTTTT. This encodes CSVEDRVATNEKLFF. The J gene is TRBJ1-4, the V gene TRBV29-1; TRBD1 is a possible D gene (6 bases). Per germline, CDR1 SQVTM and CDR2 ANQGSEA. This CDR3 comprises 15 residues. V dropped 3 bases and J dropped 0 bases, with 11 bases sitting between them. Full variable domain (remainder filled in from reference TRBV29-1 and TRBJ1-4): SAVISQKPSRDICQRGTSLTIQCQVDSQVTMMFWYRQQPGQSLTLIATANQGSEATYESGFVIDKFPISRPNLTFSTLTVSNMSPEDSSIYLCSVEDRVATNEKLFFGSGTQLSVL.